What follows are 8 T cell receptor beta chains derived from one specimen sequenced in a study of T cell repertoires in cytomegalovirus infection. TCRdb ran MiXCR on the reads and lists one entry per CDR3 protein. The sample shows 150,000 to 200,000 distinct CDR3 sequences, approximately 28% of them seen only once. Sequenced material: PBMCs. The receptors were sampled from a human donor in good health (CMV status not recorded). Some clones in this sample may be carry-over from other donors' samples.

The chain is built from TRBV20-1 and TRBJ2-1, with TRBD2 as a possible D gene (7 bases). V was shortened by 3 bases and J by 4 bases, with 19 bases between the two germline ends. This CDR3 region has 16 residues. The germline CDR1 and CDR2 sequences are DFQATT and SNEGSKA (reference sequence). For the CDR3, the DNA is TGCAGTGCTAGTAGCCCACAGGGAGGGAATTACAATGAGCAGTTCTTC. Encoded protein: CSASSPQGGNYNEQFF.

This clonotype turned up a few times. The J gene is TRBJ1-1, the V gene TRBV4-1; D not certain. V was shortened by 0 bases and J by 5 bases, with 13 bases between the two germline ends. Looked up from germline, CDR1 is MGHRA and CDR2 is YSYEKL. The CDR3 is 15 residues long. Here the CDR3 reads CASSQEAGRRTEAFF. CDR3 DNA: TGCGCCAGCAGCCAAGAGGCGGGCCGAAGGACTGAAGCTTTCTTT.

This clonotype was counted between two and nine times. The chain employs TRBV4-1 and TRBJ2-4; weak D call: TRBD2 (6 bases). The V and J ends lost 5 bases and 8 bases respectively, with 16 bases between them. There are 14 residues in the CDR3. Germline-derived CDR1 and CDR2 are MGHRA and YSYEKL. The CDR3: CASSSSGDEDIQYF. CDR3 nucleotide sequence: TGCGCCAGCAGCTCCTCGGGGGACGAGGACATTCAGTACTTC.

The V gene is TRBV20-1, the J gene TRBJ1-5, with a tentative D call TRBD1 (6 bases). Germline CDR1 is DFQATT and CDR2 is SNEGSKA (reference sequence). Trimming removed 3 bases from V and 6 bases from J, with 15 bases in between. This CDR3 contains 14 residues. CDR3 coding DNA: TGCAGTGCTAGTCGGAGGGAGACAGGTCAGCCCCAGCATTTT. As protein: CSASRRETGQPQHF.

This clonotype was detected once. A much larger clone differs from this one at a single base, so this may be a read error. This chain joins TRBV19 and TRBJ1-1; possibly TRBD1 for D (6 bases). CDR3 length equals 14 residues. From germline, CDR1 is LNHDA and CDR2 SQIVND (reference sequence). Written as DNA, the CDR3 is TGTGCCATTAGTTTCCGTACAGGGAATACTGAAGCTTTCTTT. Its protein is CAISFRTGNTEAFF.

The table lists this clonotype with a few counts. This chain connects TRBV5-6 to TRBJ1-2; D possibly corresponds to TRBD1 (5 bases). Germline CDR1 reads SGHDT; CDR2 reads YYEEEE. V was clipped by 0 bases and J by 1 base, with 10 bases between them. The CDR3 totals 15 residues. The CDR3 coding sequence is TGTGCCAGCAGCTTGGCCGAGGGGATTAACTATGGCTACACCTTC. Encoded protein: CASSLAEGINYGYTF.

This clonotype was observed a handful of times. The chain employs TRBV7-2 and TRBJ2-5; the D is unclear. CDR1 and CDR2 (germline): SGHTA, FQGNSA. V shed 1 base and J shed 5 bases, with 11 bases lying between them. The CDR3 runs 14 residues. DNA for the CDR3: TGTGCCAGCAGCTTAGAGCGCGTCGTGGAGACCCAGTACTTC. Translated, it gives CASSLERVVETQYF. The variable domain in full, completed from reference TRBV7-2 and TRBJ2-5, reads GAGVSQSPSNKVTEKGKDVELRCDPISGHTALYWYRQSLGQGLEFLIYFQGNSAPDKSGLPSDRFSAERTGGSVSTLTIQRTQQEDSAVYLCASSLERVVETQYFGPGTRLLVL.

Many counts were recorded for this clonotype. The chain couples TRBV7-2 to TRBJ2-5; D uncertain. Germline assignment: CDR1 SGHTA and CDR2 FQGNSA. With 2 bases removed from V and 1 base from J, the gap between germline ends came to 5 bases. The CDR3 is 13 residues long. The CDR3 spells CASSLMVQETQYF. The CDR3 DNA follows: TGTGCCAGCAGCTTAATGGTCCAAGAGACCCAGTACTTC.